Detailed here is one T cell receptor beta chain. The antigen remains undetermined. The source of the sample is a study of CD8 T cells in ankylosing spondylitis. Regarding the study as a whole: Prior literature has documented some motif variants in synovial fluid and blood from reactive arthritis. Significantly higher representation of disease-linked clones was reported for matched ankylosing spondylitis synovial fluid. Disease-linked clones were found to be CD8+ and relatively rare in peripheral blood.

The TCR beta libraries were generated through quantitative 5'-RACE incorporating molecular barcodes. TCRdb called the 5' RACE reads again in MiXCR, with one record for every CDR3 protein. The sample includes approximately 240,000 distinct CDR3 sequences, around 25% seen only once; the top ten take less than 0.75%. Germline V gives CDR1 SGDLS, CDR2 YYNGEE. Trimming removed 2 bases at V and 3 bases at J, with 14 bases between. CDR3 length: 15 amino acids. The chain links TRBV9 to TRBJ2-5; D gene unclear. The sample taken for sequencing was blood, either unsorted or a sorted T cell fraction (not recorded which). This TCR derives from a male donor with ankylosing spondylitis or in good health (not recorded which). The CDR3 DNA is TGTGCCAGCAGCGTCCACTCGGAACCGGAAGAGACCCAGTACTTC. It encodes CASSVHSEPEETQYF.